This T cell receptor (beta chain) was captured in a study of CD8 T cells in Susac syndrome. Reverse transcription used about 0.45 to 1 ug RNA and random hexamers. Coverage of TCR beta CDR3 amplification by immunoSEQ multiplex PCR extended to 54 Vbeta and 13 Jbeta. Each CDR3 protein is one row after TCRdb ran MiXCR on the immunoSEQ multiplex PCR reads. Here the sample spans some 90,000 distinct CDR3 sequences, 80% to 95% being singletons. Germline V lookup: CDR1 MGHDK, CDR2 SYGVNS. The CDR3 covers 14 residues. Trimming took 6 bases from V and 8 from J, leaving 16 bases between them. CD8+ and CD4+ T cells circulating in blood were sequenced for TCR beta. Both CD4+ and CD8+ T cells were negatively isolated, and TEMRA cells underwent FACS enrichment.

This receptor was identified in a human donor in good health. This chain connects TRBV25-1 to TRBJ1-4; a weak D match, TRBD1 (5 bases). Input material: CD8+ T cells from PBMCs. The CDR3 nucleotides read TGTGCCAGCAGCGACAGAGGCTATAACGAAAAACTGTTTTTT. Translated: CASSDRGYNEKLFF. Full variable domain (outside the CDR3, taken from reference TRBV25-1 and TRBJ1-4): EADIYQTPRYLVIGTGKKITLECSQTMGHDKMYWYQQDPGMELHLIHYSYGVNSTEKGDLSSESTVSRIRTEHFPLTLESARPSHTSQYLCASSDRGYNEKLFFGSGTQLSVL.